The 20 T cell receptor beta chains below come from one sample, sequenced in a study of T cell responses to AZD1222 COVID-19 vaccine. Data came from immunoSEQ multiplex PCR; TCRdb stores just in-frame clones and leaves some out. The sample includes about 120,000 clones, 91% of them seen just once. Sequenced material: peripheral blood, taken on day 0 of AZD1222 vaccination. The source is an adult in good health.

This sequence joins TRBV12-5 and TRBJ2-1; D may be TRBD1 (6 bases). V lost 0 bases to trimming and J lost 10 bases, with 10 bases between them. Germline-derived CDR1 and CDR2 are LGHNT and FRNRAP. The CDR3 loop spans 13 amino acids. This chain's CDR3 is CASGLVTGTEQFF. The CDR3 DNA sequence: TGTGCTAGTGGTTTGGTGACCGGGACAGAGCAGTTCTTC.

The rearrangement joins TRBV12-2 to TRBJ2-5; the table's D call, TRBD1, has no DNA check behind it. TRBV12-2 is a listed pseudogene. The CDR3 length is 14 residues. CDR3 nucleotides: TGTGCAAGTCGCTTAGGGCTTCCCAGGGAGACCCAGTACTTC. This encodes CASRLGLPRETQYF.

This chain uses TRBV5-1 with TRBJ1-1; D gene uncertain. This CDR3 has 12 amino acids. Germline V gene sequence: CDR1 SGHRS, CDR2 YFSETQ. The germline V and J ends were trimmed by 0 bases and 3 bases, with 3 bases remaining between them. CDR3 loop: CASSLVDTEAFF. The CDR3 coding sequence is TGCGCCAGCAGCTTGGTTGACACTGAAGCTTTCTTT.

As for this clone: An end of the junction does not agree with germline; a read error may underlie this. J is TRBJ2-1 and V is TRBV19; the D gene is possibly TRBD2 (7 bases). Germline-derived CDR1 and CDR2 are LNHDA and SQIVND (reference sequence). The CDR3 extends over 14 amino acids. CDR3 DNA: TGTGCCCGTAGCAAGGGGGGGGGCTACAATGAGCAGTTCTTC. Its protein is CARSKGGGYNEQFF.

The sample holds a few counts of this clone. The chain's CDR3 is CASSLGQVDEAFF. CDR3 sequence (DNA): TGCGCCAGCAGCTTAGGACAGGTTGATGAAGCTTTCTTT. The rearrangement uses TRBV5-1 and TRBJ1-1; 7 bases are shared with TRBD1. The CDR3 is 13 amino acids. The germline V gene has CDR1 SGHRS and CDR2 YFSETQ. J gave up 7 bases and V 2 bases, and 5 bases lay outside the gene matches.

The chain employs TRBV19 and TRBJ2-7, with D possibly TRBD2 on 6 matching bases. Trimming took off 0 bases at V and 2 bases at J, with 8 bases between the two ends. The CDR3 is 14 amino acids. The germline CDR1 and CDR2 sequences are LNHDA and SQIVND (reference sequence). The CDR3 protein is CASSIEPGAYEQYF. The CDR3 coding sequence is TGTGCCAGTAGTATAGAGCCGGGGGCCTACGAGCAGTACTTC.

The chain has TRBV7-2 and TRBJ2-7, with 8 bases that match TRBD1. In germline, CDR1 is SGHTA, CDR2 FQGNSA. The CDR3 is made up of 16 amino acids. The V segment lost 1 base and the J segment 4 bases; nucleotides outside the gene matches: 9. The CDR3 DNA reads TGTGCCAGCAGCTTAGTAGGACAGGGTAGTAAGTACGAGCAGTACTTC. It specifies CASSLVGQGSKYEQYF.

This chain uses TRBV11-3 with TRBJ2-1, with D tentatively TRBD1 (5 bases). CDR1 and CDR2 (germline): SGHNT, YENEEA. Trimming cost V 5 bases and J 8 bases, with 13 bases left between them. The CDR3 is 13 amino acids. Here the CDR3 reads CASSRRTRDEQFF. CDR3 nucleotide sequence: TGTGCCAGCAGCCGCCGGACCAGGGATGAGCAGTTCTTC.

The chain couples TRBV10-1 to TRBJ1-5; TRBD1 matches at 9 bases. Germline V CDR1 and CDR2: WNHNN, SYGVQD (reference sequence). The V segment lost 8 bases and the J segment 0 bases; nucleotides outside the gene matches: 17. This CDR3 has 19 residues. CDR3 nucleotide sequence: TGCGCCAGCCAACTCAGAGATACAGGGGGCCCTTATAGCAATCAGCCCCAGCATTTT. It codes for CASQLRDTGGPYSNQPQHF.

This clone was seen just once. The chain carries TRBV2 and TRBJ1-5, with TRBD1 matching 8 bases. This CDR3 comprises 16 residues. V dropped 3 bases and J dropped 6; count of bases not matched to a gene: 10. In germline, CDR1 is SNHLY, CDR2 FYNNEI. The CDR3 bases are TGTGCCAGCAGTGATCTCGGCAGGGGGCTCGGTCAGCCCCAGCATTTT. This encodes CASSDLGRGLGQPQHF.

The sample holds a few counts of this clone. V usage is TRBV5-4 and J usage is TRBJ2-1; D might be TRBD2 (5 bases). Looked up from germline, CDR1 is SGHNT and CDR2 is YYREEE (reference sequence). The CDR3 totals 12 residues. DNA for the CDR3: TGTGCTTCCGAGGGCCGAGACAATGAGCAGTTCTTC. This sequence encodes CASEGRDNEQFF.

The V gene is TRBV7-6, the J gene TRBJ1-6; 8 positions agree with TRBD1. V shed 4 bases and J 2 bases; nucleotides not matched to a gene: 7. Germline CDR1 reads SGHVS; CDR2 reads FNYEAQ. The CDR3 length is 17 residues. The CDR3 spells CASSSRTGSTYNSPLHF. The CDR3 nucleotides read TGTGCCAGCAGCTCACGGACAGGGTCAACCTATAATTCACCCCTCCACTTT.

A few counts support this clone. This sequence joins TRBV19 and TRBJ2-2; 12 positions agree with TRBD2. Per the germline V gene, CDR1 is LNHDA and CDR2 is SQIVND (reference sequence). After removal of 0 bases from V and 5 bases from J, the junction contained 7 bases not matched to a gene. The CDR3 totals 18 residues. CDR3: CASSIDRLAGGPTGELFF. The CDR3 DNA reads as TGTGCCAGTAGTATAGATCGGCTAGCGGGGGGGCCGACCGGGGAGCTGTTTTTT.

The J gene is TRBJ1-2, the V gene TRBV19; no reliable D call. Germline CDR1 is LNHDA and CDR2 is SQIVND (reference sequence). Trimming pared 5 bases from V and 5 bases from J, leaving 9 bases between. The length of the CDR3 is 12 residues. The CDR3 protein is CASSGSVYGYTF. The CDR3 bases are TGTGCCAGTAGTGGGTCTGTTTATGGCTACACCTTC. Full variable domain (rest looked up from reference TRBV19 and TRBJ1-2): DGGITQSPKYLFRKEGQNVTLSCEQNLNHDAMYWYRQDPGQGLRLIYYSQIVNDFQKGDIAEGYSVSREKKESFPLTVTSAQKNPTAFYLCASSGSVYGYTFGSGTRLTVV.

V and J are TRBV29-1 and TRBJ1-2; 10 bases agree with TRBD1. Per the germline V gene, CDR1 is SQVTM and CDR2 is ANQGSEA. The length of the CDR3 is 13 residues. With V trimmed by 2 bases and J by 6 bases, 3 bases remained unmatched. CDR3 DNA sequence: TGCAGCGTTGAAAGGGGGACAGGGGATGGCTACACCTTC. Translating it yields CSVERGTGDGYTF.

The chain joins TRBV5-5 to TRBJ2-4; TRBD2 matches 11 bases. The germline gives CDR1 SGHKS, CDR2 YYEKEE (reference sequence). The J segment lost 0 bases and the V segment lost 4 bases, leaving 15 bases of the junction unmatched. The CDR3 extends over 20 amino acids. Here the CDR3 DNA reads TGTGCCAGCAGCCCGCCCGGGCTAGCGGGGGGCCAACTAGCCAAAAACATTCAGTACTTC. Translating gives CASSPPGLAGGQLAKNIQYF.

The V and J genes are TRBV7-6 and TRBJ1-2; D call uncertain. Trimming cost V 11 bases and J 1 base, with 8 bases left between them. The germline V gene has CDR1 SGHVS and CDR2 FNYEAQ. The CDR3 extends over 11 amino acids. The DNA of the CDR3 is TGTGCCTGGAGGATTAACTATGGCTACACCTTC. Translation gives CAWRINYGYTF.

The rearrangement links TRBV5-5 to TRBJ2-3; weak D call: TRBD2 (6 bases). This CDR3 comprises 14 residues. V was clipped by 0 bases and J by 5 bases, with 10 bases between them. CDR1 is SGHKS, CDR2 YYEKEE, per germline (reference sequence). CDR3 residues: CASSLVPGGDTQYF. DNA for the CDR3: TGTGCCAGCAGCTTGGTCCCCGGGGGAGATACGCAGTATTTT.

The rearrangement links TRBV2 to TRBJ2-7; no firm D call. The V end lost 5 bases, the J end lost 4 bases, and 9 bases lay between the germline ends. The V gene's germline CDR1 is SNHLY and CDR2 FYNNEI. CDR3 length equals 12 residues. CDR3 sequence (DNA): TGTGCCAGCAGTTTGGACGGATACGAGCAGTACTTC. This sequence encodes CASSLDGYEQYF.

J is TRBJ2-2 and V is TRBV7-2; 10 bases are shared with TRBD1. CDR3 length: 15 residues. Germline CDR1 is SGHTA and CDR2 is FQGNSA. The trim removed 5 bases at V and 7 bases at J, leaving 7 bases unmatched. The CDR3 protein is CASSPRQGARGELFF. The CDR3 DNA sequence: TGTGCCAGCAGCCCCAGACAGGGGGCGCGCGGGGAGCTGTTTTTT.